The text below deals with one T cell receptor (beta chain). This specimen belongs to a study of blood T cell repertoires in COVID-19. The protocol was immunoSEQ multiplex PCR, while the TCRdb copy is restricted to in-frame clones and leaves out a portion. The table shows over 150,000 clones, with more than 65% occurring only once. Trimming cost V 2 bases and J 4 bases; bases outside gene matches: 11. Germline V gives CDR1 SGHNT, CDR2 YYREEE (reference sequence). This CDR3 is built from 16 residues. This clonotype was obtained from a man between 65 and 85 years old with active or convalescent COVID-19. This chain links TRBV5-4 with TRBJ2-5; the match to TRBD2 covers 7 bases. Sequenced: peripheral blood. DNA for the CDR3: TGTGCCAGCAGCTTACGGTGGGGCGGGAGAGGAGAGACCCAGTACTTC. It specifies CASSLRWGGRGETQYF.